This T cell receptor (beta chain) comes out of a study of shared clonotypes between healthy human individuals. Here immunoSEQ multiplex PCR was the method, and the copy in TCRdb shows in-frame clones only, minus some. There are about 710,000 clones in the sample; roughly 73% occur only once, and around 1.8% lies in the top ten. Concerning this clone itself: Within the sample, other DNA sequences also encode this same CDR3.

Sample: memory CD4+ T cells sorted from blood. The subset here: CD45RA-negative fraction. The sequence was obtained from a woman aged 25-40 years in good health.

CDR3 bases: TGTGCCAGCAGTGAACAGGGTTTTGAGACCCAGTACTTC. The encoded protein is CASSEQGFETQYF. The chain couples TRBV6-1 to TRBJ2-5, with D possibly being TRBD1 (5 bases). The CDR3 runs 13 residues. Germline CDR1 is MNHNS and CDR2 is SASEGT. Trimming cost V 2 bases and J 5 bases, with 9 bases left between them.